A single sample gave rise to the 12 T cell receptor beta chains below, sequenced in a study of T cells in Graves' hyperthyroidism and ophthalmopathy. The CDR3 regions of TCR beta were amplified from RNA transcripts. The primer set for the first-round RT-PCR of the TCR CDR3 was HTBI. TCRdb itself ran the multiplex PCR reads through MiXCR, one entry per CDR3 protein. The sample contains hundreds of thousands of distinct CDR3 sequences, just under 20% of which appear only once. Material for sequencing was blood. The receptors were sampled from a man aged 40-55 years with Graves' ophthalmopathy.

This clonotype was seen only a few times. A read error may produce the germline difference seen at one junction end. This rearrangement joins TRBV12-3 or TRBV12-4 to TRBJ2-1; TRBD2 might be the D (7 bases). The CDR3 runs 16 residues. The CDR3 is CASSPSGGVGDNEQSF. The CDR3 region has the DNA TGTGCCAGCAGCCCTTCGGGGGGTGTGGGGGACAATGAGCAGTCCTTC.

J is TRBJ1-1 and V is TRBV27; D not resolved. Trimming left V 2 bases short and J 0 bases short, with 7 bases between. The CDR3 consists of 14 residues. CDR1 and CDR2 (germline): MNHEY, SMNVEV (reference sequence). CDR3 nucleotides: TGTGCCAGCAGTTTAAAGGTACTGAACACTGAAGCTTTCTTT. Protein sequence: CASSLKVLNTEAFF.

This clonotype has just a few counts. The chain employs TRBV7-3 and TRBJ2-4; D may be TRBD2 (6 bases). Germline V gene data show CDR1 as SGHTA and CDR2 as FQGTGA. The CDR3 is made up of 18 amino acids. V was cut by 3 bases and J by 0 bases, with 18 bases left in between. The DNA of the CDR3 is TGTGCCAGCAGCTTGGGGGGACGAGGGTTTCTAGCCAAAAACATTCAGTACTTC. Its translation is CASSLGGRGFLAKNIQYF.

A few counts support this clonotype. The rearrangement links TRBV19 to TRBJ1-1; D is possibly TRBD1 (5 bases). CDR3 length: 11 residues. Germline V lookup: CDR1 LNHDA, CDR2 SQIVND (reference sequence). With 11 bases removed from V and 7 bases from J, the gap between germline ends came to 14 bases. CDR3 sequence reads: CACSGLDEAFF. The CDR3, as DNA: TGTGCCTGCTCAGGGTTGGATGAAGCTTTCTTT.

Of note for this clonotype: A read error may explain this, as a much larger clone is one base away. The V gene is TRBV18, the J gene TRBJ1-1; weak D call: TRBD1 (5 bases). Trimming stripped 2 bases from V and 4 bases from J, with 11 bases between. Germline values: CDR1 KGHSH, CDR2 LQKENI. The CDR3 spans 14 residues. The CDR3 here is CASSPSAGFTEAFF. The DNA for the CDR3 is TGTGCCAGCTCACCATCGGCAGGGTTCACTGAAGCTTTCTTT.

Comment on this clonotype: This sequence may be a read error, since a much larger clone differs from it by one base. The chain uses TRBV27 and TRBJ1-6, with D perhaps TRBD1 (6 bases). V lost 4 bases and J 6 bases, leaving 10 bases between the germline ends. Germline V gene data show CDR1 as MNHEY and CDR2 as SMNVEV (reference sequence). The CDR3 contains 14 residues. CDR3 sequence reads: CASSSGTSNSPLHF. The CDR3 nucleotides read TGTGCCAGCAGTTCCGGGACATCTAATTCACCCCTCCACTTT.

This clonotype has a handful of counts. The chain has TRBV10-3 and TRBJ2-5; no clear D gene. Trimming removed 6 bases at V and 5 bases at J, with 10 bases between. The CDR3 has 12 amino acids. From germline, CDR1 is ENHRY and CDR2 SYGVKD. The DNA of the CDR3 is TGTGCCATCAGCAGAATGGGCGAGACCCAGTACTTC. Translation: CAISRMGETQYF.

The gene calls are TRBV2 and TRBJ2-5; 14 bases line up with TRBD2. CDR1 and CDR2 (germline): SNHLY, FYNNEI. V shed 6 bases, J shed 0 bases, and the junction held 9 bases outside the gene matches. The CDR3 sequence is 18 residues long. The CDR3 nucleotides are TGTGCCAGCAGCTCCGGGACTAGCGGGGGCCTGTACCAAGAGACCCAGTACTTC. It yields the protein CASSSGTSGGLYQETQYF.

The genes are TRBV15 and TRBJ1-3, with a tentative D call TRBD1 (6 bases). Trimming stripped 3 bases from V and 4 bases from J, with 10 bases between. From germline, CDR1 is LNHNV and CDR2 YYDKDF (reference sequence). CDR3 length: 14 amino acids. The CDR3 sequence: CATSSIGTGNTIYF. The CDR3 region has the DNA TGTGCCACCAGCAGCATAGGGACAGGAAACACCATATATTTT.

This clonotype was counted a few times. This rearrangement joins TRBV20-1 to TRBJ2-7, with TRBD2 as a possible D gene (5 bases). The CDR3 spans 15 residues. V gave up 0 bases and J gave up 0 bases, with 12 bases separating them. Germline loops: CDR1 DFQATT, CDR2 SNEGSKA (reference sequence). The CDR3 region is CSARELGSTSYEQYF. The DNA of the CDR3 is TGCAGTGCTAGAGAGCTAGGGAGCACCTCCTACGAGCAGTACTTC.

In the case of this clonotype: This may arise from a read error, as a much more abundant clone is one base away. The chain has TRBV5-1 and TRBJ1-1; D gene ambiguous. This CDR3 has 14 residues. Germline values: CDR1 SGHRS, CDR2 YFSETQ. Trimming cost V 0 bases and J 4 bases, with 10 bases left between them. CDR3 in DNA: TGCGCCAGCAGCTTGGAAGGGCTAGCCACTGAAGCTTTCTTT. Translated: CASSLEGLATEAFF.

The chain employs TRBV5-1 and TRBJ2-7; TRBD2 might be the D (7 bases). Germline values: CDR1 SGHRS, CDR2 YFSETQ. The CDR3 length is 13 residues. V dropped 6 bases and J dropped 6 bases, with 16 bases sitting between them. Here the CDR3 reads CASNSYREGEQYF. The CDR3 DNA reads TGCGCCAGCAACTCATACAGGGAGGGCGAGCAGTACTTC.